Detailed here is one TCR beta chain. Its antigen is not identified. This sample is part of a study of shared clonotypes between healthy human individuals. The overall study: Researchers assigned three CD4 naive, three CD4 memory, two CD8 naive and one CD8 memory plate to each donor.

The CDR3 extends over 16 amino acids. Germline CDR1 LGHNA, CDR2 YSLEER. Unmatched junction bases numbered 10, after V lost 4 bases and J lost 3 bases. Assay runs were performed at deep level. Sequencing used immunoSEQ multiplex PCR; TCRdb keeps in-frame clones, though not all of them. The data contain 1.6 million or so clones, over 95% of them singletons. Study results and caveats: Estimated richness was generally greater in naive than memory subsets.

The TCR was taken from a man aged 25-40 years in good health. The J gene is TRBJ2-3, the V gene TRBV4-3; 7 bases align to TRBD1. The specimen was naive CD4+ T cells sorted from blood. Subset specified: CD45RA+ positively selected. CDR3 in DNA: TGCGCCAGCAGCCGAATATCAGGGGGTTTGACAGATACGCAGTATTTT. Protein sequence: CASSRISGGLTDTQYF.